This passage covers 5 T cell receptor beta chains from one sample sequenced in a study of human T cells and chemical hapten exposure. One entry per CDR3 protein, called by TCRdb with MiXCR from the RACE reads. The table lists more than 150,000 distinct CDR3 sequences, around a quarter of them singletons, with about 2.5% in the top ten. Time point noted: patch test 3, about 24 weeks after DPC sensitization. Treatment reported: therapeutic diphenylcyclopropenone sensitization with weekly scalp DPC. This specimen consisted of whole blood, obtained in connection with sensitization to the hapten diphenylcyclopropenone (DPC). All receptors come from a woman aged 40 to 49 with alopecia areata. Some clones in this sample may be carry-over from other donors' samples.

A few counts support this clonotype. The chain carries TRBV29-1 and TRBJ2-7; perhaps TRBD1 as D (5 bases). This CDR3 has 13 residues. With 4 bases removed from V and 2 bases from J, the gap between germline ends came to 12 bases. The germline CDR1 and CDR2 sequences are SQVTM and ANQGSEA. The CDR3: CSVASTVAYEQYF. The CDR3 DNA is TGCAGCGTTGCTTCGACAGTCGCCTACGAGCAGTACTTC.

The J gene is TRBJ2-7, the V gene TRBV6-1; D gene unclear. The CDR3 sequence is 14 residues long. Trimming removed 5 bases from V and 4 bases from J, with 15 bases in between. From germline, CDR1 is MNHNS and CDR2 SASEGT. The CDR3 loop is CASSSRADGYEQYF. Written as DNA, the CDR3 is TGTGCCAGCAGTAGCCGGGCCGACGGGTACGAGCAGTACTTC.

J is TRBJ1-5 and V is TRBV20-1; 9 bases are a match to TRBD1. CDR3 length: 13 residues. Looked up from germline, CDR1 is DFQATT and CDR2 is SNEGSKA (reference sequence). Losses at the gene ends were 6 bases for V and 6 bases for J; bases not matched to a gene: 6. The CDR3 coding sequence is TGCAGTGCAAGTGGGACAGGGCGTCAGCCCCAGCATTTT. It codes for CSASGTGRQPQHF.

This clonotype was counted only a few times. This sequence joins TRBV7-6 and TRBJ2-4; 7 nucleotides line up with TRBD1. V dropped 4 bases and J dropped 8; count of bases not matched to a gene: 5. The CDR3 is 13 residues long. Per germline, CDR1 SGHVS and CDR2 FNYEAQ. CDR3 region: CASSSDRVDIQYF. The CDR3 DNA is TGTGCCAGCAGCTCCGACAGGGTTGACATTCAGTACTTC.

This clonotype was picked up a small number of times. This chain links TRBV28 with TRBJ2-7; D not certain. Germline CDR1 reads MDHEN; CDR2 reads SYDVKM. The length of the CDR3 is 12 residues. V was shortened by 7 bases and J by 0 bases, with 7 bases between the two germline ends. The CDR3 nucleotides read TGTGCCAGCAACGTCTACTCCTACGAGCAGTACTTC. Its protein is CASNVYSYEQYF.